These 12 T cell receptor beta chains were sequenced from one sample in a study of CD8+ T cells in alopecia areata. The authors extracted RNA and reverse transcribed it into cDNA as the sequencing template. Method: immunoSEQ multiplex PCR; TCRdb's copy keeps in-frame clones and lacks some. This sample has around 65,000 clones, with around 49% found just once. The sample was CD8+ T cells sorted from blood, taken at week 0. Receptors were obtained from a human donor with alopecia areata.

This clone was picked up a small number of times. The chain carries TRBV29-1 and TRBJ2-3, with D perhaps matching TRBD2 (5 bases). CDR3 length equals 13 residues. Deletions cut 8 bases from V and 2 bases from J, with 14 bases between. The germline gives CDR1 SQVTM, CDR2 ANQGSEA. This chain's CDR3 is CSYEGRVTDTQYF. The DNA for the CDR3 is TGCAGCTATGAAGGGCGGGTCACAGATACGCAGTATTTT.

This clone was seen a few times. The V call is TRBV29-1, the J call TRBJ1-2; D is unclear. With 7 bases removed from V and 6 bases from J, the gap between germline ends came to 6 bases. Germline assignment: CDR1 SQVTM and CDR2 ANQGSEA. The CDR3 contains 9 residues. The CDR3 here is CSASDGYTF. The CDR3 DNA follows: TGCAGCGCCTCGGATGGCTACACCTTC. Drawing the rest from reference TRBV29-1 and TRBJ1-2, the complete variable domain is SAVISQKPSRDICQRGTSLTIQCQVDSQVTMMFWYRQQPGQSLTLIATANQGSEATYESGFVIDKFPISRPNLTFSTLTVSNMSPEDSSIYLCSASDGYTFGSGTRLTVV.

The chain employs TRBV6-1 and TRBJ2-3; D is possibly TRBD2 (6 bases). The V gene lost 3 bases and the J gene lost 2 bases, with 9 bases spanning the gap. CDR1 MNHNS and CDR2 SASEGT come from the germline V gene. The CDR3 extends over 14 amino acids. The CDR3 region is CASSEGGDTDTQYF. DNA for the CDR3: TGTGCCAGCAGTGAGGGCGGGGACACAGATACGCAGTATTTT.

The chain recombines TRBV27 with TRBJ2-1, with 8 nucleotides matching TRBD1. This CDR3 is 17 amino acids long. The V segment lost 6 bases and the J segment 0 bases; nucleotides outside the gene matches: 10. Germline loops: CDR1 MNHEY, CDR2 SMNVEV (reference sequence). This chain's CDR3 is CASSTLVDRGSYNEQFF. The CDR3 DNA reads as TGTGCCAGCAGCACATTAGTCGACAGGGGCTCCTACAATGAGCAGTTCTTC.

There are a few counts of this clone. The rearrangement joins TRBV27 to TRBJ2-2; possibly TRBD1 for D (5 bases). V was shortened by 2 bases and J by 5 bases, with 6 bases between the two germline ends. CDR1 is MNHEY, CDR2 SMNVEV, per germline (reference sequence). This CDR3 spans 13 amino acids. As DNA, the CDR3 is TGTGCCAGCAGTTTAGGGGCGACCGGGGAGCTGTTTTTT. Its protein product is CASSLGATGELFF.

This rearrangement joins TRBV29-1 to TRBJ1-4; TRBD1 matches 10 bases. The CDR3 totals 15 residues. In germline, CDR1 is SQVTM, CDR2 ANQGSEA. The V segment lost 7 bases and the J segment 3 bases; nucleotides outside the gene matches: 8. CDR3 sequence: CSAGQGVNPNEKLFF. CDR3 bases: TGCAGCGCCGGACAGGGGGTTAATCCTAATGAAAAACTGTTTTTT.

This chain connects TRBV7-9 to TRBJ2-1; a weak D match, TRBD2 (6 bases). The CDR3 has 16 amino acids. The V gene lost 2 bases and the J gene lost 5 bases, with 16 bases spanning the gap. Per the germline V gene, CDR1 is SEHNR and CDR2 is FQNEAQ (reference sequence). CDR3 nucleotides: TGTGCCAGCAGCTTAACGGGAGCTTCAGTCAACAATGAGCAGTTCTTC. It yields the protein CASSLTGASVNNEQFF.

The genes are TRBV6-5 and TRBJ2-2; D may be TRBD1 or TRBD2 (5 bases each). CDR1 and CDR2 from the germline V gene are MNHEY and SVGAGI. V lost 4 bases, J lost 1 base, and 13 bases lay in between. This CDR3 has 16 amino acids. Here the CDR3 reads CASSSPGTVNTGELFF. For the CDR3, the DNA is TGTGCCAGCAGTTCCCCCGGGACGGTGAACACCGGGGAGCTGTTTTTT.

CDR3 DNA sequence: TGCAGCGCCGATTCCCTGGGACAGCCCCAAGAGACCCAGTACTTC. Amino acids: CSADSLGQPQETQYF. V is TRBV29-1 and J is TRBJ2-5, with 7 bases lining up with TRBD1. V was pared by 7 bases and J by 1 base, with 12 bases of the junction left unmatched. The CDR3 runs to 15 residues. Germline-derived CDR1 and CDR2 are SQVTM and ANQGSEA.

CDR3: CSGPTSWSQAFF. CDR3 DNA sequence: TGCAGCGGCCCAACTTCTTGGTCTCAAGCTTTCTTT. The chain recombines TRBV29-1 with TRBJ1-1; the D is unclear. Trimming cost V 7 bases and J 9 bases, with 18 bases left between them. CDR1 and CDR2 from the germline V gene are SQVTM and ANQGSEA. CDR3 length equals 12 residues.

The CDR3 coding sequence is TGTGCCAGCAGTTTCATGAACACTGAAGCTTTCTTT. It yields the protein CASSFMNTEAFF. The genes are TRBV7-9 and TRBJ1-1, with D hard to call. This CDR3 has 12 amino acids. Between the trimmed V and J ends, which lost 6 bases and 0 bases, there was a span of 5 bases. The germline V gene encodes CDR1 SEHNR and CDR2 FQNEAQ (reference sequence).

The genes are TRBV29-1 and TRBJ2-1; 8 bases agree with TRBD2. This CDR3 spans 14 amino acids. J gave up 5 bases and V 6 bases, and 9 bases lay outside the gene matches. CDR1 and CDR2 (germline): SQVTM, ANQGSEA. CDR3 residues: CSVLRREANNEQFF. CDR3 bases: TGCAGCGTCCTGAGGCGGGAGGCAAACAATGAGCAGTTCTTC.